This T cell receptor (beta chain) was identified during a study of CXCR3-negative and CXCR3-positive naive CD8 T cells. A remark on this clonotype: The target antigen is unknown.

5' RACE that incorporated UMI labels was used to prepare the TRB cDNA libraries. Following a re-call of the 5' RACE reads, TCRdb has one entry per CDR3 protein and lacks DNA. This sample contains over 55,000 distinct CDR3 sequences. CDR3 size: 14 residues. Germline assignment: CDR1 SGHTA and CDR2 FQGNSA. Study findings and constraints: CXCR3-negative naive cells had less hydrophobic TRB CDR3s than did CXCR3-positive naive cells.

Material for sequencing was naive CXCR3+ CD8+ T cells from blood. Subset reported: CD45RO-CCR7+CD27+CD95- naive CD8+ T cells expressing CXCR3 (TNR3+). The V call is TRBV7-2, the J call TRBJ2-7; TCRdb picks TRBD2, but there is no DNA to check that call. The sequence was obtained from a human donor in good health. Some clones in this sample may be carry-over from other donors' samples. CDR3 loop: CASSLFGGSYEQYF. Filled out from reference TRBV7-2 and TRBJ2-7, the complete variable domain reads GAGVSQSPSNKVTEKGKDVELRCDPISGHTALYWYRQSLGQGLEFLIYFQGNSAPDKSGLPSDRFSAERTGGSVSTLTIQRTQQEDSAVYLCASSLFGGSYEQYFGPGTRLTVT.